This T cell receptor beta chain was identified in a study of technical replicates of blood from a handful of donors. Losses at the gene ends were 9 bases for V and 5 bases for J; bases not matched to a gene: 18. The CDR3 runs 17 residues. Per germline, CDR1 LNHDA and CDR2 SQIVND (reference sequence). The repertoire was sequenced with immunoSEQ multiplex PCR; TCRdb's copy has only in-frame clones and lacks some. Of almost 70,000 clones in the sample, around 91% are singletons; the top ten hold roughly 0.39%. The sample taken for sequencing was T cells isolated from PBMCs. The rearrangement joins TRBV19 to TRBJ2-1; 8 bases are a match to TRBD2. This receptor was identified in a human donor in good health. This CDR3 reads CASKYTGTREVHNEQFF. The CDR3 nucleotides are TGTGCCAGCAAATACACCGGGACTAGAGAGGTCCACAATGAGCAGTTCTTC.